What follows are 8 T cell receptor beta chains derived from one specimen sequenced in a study of shared clonotypes between healthy human individuals. Method: immunoSEQ multiplex PCR; TCRdb's copy keeps in-frame clones and lacks some. The table includes hundreds of thousands of clones, about 95% detected once. Sequenced material: naive CD4+ T cells sorted from blood. The sample's subset: CD45RA+ positively selected. These receptors originate from a woman aged 25 to 39 in good health.

The chain employs TRBV2 and TRBJ2-3; D is ambiguous. V was cut by 2 bases and J by 4 bases, with 10 bases left in between. The CDR3 contains 14 residues. The germline gives CDR1 SNHLY, CDR2 FYNNEI. CDR3 region: CASSELVAADTQYF. The DNA for the CDR3 is TGTGCCAGCAGTGAATTAGTAGCCGCAGATACGCAGTATTTT.

The gene calls are TRBV14 and TRBJ2-1; tentative D call: TRBD2 (5 bases). V was shortened by 3 bases and J by 7 bases, with 10 bases between the two germline ends. CDR3 length: 13 residues. Looked up from germline, CDR1 is SGHDN and CDR2 is FVKESK. In DNA form, the CDR3 reads TGTGCCAGCAGCCAGAAAGCGGAAAATGAGCAGTTCTTC. This translates into CASSQKAENEQFF.

This chain joins TRBV14 and TRBJ2-5; no clear D gene. CDR3 length: 14 amino acids. CDR1 and CDR2 (germline): SGHDN, FVKESK. Trimming shortened V by 1 base and J by 6 bases, and 12 bases separated the two germline ends. The chain's CDR3 is CASSQGLGIKTQYF. The DNA for the CDR3 is TGTGCCAGCAGCCAAGGTTTAGGGATCAAGACCCAGTACTTC.

The V gene is TRBV6-5, the J gene TRBJ1-1, with TRBD1 as a possible D gene (5 bases). The V gene lost 0 bases and the J gene lost 0 bases, with 8 bases spanning the gap. The CDR3 consists of 15 residues. Per germline, CDR1 MNHEY and CDR2 SVGAGI. DNA for the CDR3: TGTGCCAGCAGTTACTCGTGGGGCCTGAACACTGAAGCTTTCTTT. This encodes CASSYSWGLNTEAFF.

DNA for the CDR3: TGTGCCAGCAGTTTTTATACCCCAGACGGACGGAGATCCTCCTACGAGCAGTACTTC. This encodes CASSFYTPDGRRSSYEQYF. The chain recombines TRBV27 with TRBJ2-5, with D unresolved. Gene TRBJ2-7 matches the end of the DNA better, so the J call may be wrong. Germline CDR1 reads MNHEY; CDR2 reads SMNVEV (reference sequence). CDR3 length equals 19 residues.

DNA for the CDR3: TGTGCCAGCAGTGAATACAGGGGTTTTAATTCACCCCTCCACTTT. Its protein is CASSEYRGFNSPLHF. This chain connects TRBV6-4 to TRBJ1-6; 7 nucleotides align to TRBD1. CDR3 length: 15 residues. CDR1 MRHNA and CDR2 SNTAGT come from the germline V gene. The ends lost 3 bases at V and 6 bases at J; junction bases unmatched: 5.

This clone was seen more than once but under ten times. J is TRBJ2-7 and V is TRBV19; D is perhaps TRBD1 (7 bases). There are 14 residues in the CDR3. V lost 4 bases, J lost 3 bases, and 13 bases lay in between. CDR1 is LNHDA and CDR2 is SQIVND in the germline V gene (reference sequence). CDR3 region: CASSSGGGGYEQYF. CDR3 nucleotides: TGTGCCAGTAGTAGCGGAGGGGGCGGCTACGAGCAGTACTTC.

The chain is built from TRBV6-5 and TRBJ1-1; D possibly corresponds to TRBD1 (5 bases). The CDR3 length is 16 residues. Germline V gives CDR1 MNHEY, CDR2 SVGAGI. V was trimmed by 0 bases and J by 1 base, leaving 12 bases between them. The CDR3, as DNA: TGTGCCAGCAGTTACTCCGCGGGACGGAGGAACACTGAAGCTTTCTTT. Translating gives CASSYSAGRRNTEAFF.